Detailed here is one T cell receptor beta chain. What antigen it recognizes has not been identified. Within one base of it there is no much larger clone, and no base qualities were kept. The sample comes from a study of beta chain features in type 1 diabetes (dated by TCRdb to the late 2010s). Describing the broader study: No differences in mean age, gender distribution, total cell number or subset yield were found between patients and healthy donors. A total of 85 million to 140 million sorted cells were examined across all samples, and a strong correlation was observed between cell number per subset and RNA yield. In the study, TCRB repertoires of sorted circulating CD4+ T cell subsets from recently diagnosed type 1 diabetes patients were compared with those of matched healthy donors. Whereas all 30 or so donors provided naive and central memory subsets, regulatory and stem cell-like memory subsets were isolated from just 8 patients and roughly eight healthy donors.

Each donor gave one peripheral blood draw, averaging approximately 0.11 L, which was collected into heparinised tubes. Naive, central memory, regulatory and stem cell-like memory CD4+ T cells were sorted on a BD FACSAria II using a panel including CD45RO, CCR7, CD25, CD127, CD95 and CD27. All sorted populations exceeded 95% purity. PBMCs were separated immediately by Lymphoprep density gradient centrifugation and were stained directly, without being cultured. To minimize batch effects, samples were stained and sorted in pairs, one healthy donor with one patient per experiment. All of the isolated RNA was reverse transcribed with the High Capacity cDNA Reverse Transcription Kit, so expressed TCRB transcripts were sequenced. Deep immunoSEQ sequencing was applied to naive, central memory and regulatory T cell samples, giving an average of roughly 3.5 million total reads per sample. Sorted cells were lysed in RLT buffer, and RNA was extracted using DNase-treated RNeasy Micro or Mini kits according to cell number. To prevent cross-contamination, each cell subset was processed individually, whereas patient and healthy donor samples were processed jointly. The immunoSEQ multiplex PCR was used to amplify TCRB sequences from cDNA, yielding 87-bp fragments that span the CDR3 region. Sequencing of the amplicons was done on the Illumina HiSeq platform. Regarding the original processing steps: Synthetic template baselines were used to correct PCR bias computationally, reads within Hamming distance 2 were collapsed, and singletons that could not be merged were discarded. Reads were aligned against IMGT to assign V, D and J genes, CDR3 length and insertions or deletions at six rearrangement sites. Within each subset, clonotype counts were normalized to the number of sorted cells before true diversity and Gini coefficients were calculated with the tcR R package. The overlap coefficient, calculated on TCRB nucleotide sequences, was used to measure repertoire sharing. TCRdb took this table from immuneACCESS and kept in-frame rearrangements with V and J called. Such tables lack part of the clones; where checked against another copy, unresolved V genes explain under half of the gap, and the rest is unexplained. V, J and clone size are taken as reported in that table, and D and trimming were inferred from the DNA itself. This sample comprises tens of thousands of clones, approximately 62% of them detected only once. The top ten hold roughly 2.4% of the sample.

The CDR1 and CDR2 encoded by the germline V gene (reference sequence) are SEHNR and FQNEAQ. Taken from cysteine to phenylalanine, the CDR3 has 12 residues. Only the CDR3 part of the read is kept: 36 bases, read in frame from the first base. V and J lose 3 bases and 4 bases, and a span of 7 bases separates them. Broader findings and caveats from the paper: PCR might favor shorter templates, but patient and control samples were amplified and corrected together, so any skew would affect both groups equally. At VDJ recombination sites, type 1 diabetes patients had fewer insertions and more deleted nucleotides, which implies abnormalities in thymic rearrangement. Sequencing cDNA rather than genomic DNA could over-represent highly expressing activated cells, although activation and CD3 levels did not differ between groups. Because small numbers of individuals were included in the HLA sub-analyses, any influence of HLA type on TCRB rearrangement was left unresolved. Naive, central memory and regulatory TCRB repertoires appeared more similar among patients than among healthy donors. Type 1 diabetes patients showed a moderate but significant shortening of TCRB CDR3 length in all four CD4+ subsets.

The source is a woman in her late teens or twenties in good health. Sequenced input: Tregs from blood. The cell subset or site label, as the study defines it: regulatory CD4+ T cells. Recombination connected TRBV7-9 to TRBJ2-7, with the D gene too uncertain to name. This receptor carries the CDR3 CASSFAGYEQYF. The DNA reads as follows: TGTGCCAGCAGCTTTGCCGGGTACGAGCAGTACTTC.